This T cell receptor (beta chain) appears in the sequencing data of a study of cytomegalovirus exposure and HLA in healthy donors. Study conclusions and caveats: In a later analysis, an Asian-associated ancestry cluster reportedly showed fewer N-insertions than the 666-donor mean.

In germline, CDR1 is LNHDA, CDR2 SQIVND (reference sequence). This CDR3 has 13 residues. V was cut by 8 bases and J by 3 bases, with 13 bases left in between. Researchers ran the PCR with 60 Vbeta and 13 Jbeta primers. TCRdb's table, derived via immunoSEQ multiplex PCR, lists solely in-frame clones and lacks some. The sample comprises some 88,000 clones, under 80% of which are singletons, and around 6.3% rests with the top ten. Of note for this clone: Its antigen is undetermined.

The chain carries TRBV19 and TRBJ1-1; weak D call: TRBD1 (6 bases). The clonotype was recovered from a woman aged 25 to 39 in good health and CMV-seronegative. The sequenced material came from PBMCs. The CDR3 nucleotides are TGTGCCAGTCAACAGGGAGTACACACTGAAGCTTTCTTT. Its translation: CASQQGVHTEAFF.